One sample yielded the 20 T cell receptor beta chains listed below, sequenced in a study of blood T cell repertoires in COVID-19. Libraries were prepared by immunoSEQ multiplex PCR; TCRdb keeps only in-frame clonotypes and omits some of them. Of 150,000 or so clones in the sample, approximately 93% were seen once. The sequenced sample consisted of peripheral blood. The receptors derive from a woman aged 55-69 years with COVID-19, enrolled during active disease.

The rearrangement links TRBV6-5 to TRBJ1-1; D is possibly TRBD1 (5 bases). Between the trimmed V and J ends, which lost 9 bases and 3 bases, there was a span of 8 bases. The CDR3 length is 11 residues. CDR1 and CDR2 from the germline V gene are MNHEY and SVGAGI. DNA for the CDR3: TGTGCCAGTCGCAGGGACACTGAAGCTTTCTTT. It codes for CASRRDTEAFF.

The rearrangement links TRBV7-9 to TRBJ2-1; TRBD2 is a possible D gene (6 bases). The V end lost 3 bases, the J end lost 3 bases, and 9 bases lay between the germline ends. Germline V CDR1 and CDR2: SEHNR, FQNEAQ (reference sequence). This CDR3 comprises 14 residues. The CDR3 reads CASSFGGLYNEQFF. The CDR3, as DNA: TGTGCCAGCAGCTTCGGGGGACTCTACAATGAGCAGTTCTTC.

Details on this clone: The same CDR3 also results from other DNA sequences found in this sample. The chain carries TRBV5-1 and TRBJ2-3; 12 bases align to TRBD1. CDR3 length equals 16 residues. CDR1 and CDR2 (germline): SGHRS, YFSETQ. V lost 4 bases and J lost 4; bases outside the gene matches: 7. Written as DNA, the CDR3 is TGCGCCAGCAGCCCCTCCGGGACAGGGGGCCCAGATACGCAGTATTTT. Protein product: CASSPSGTGGPDTQYF. The entire variable domain, with the rest obtained from reference TRBV5-1 and TRBJ2-3, is as follows: KAGVTQTPRYLIKTRGQQVTLSCSPISGHRSVSWYQQTPGQGLQFLFEYFSETQRNKGNFPGRFSGRQFSNSRSEMNVSTLELGDSALYLCASSPSGTGGPDTQYFGPGTRLTVL.

The chain links TRBV6-2 or TRBV6-3 to TRBJ1-1; D ambiguous. V was shortened by 0 bases and J by 5 bases, with 19 bases between the two germline ends. The CDR3 runs 17 residues. Germline V gene data show CDR1 as MNHEY and CDR2 as SVGEGT. The CDR3 reads CASSYSRGRVGNTEAFF. The CDR3 DNA is TGTGCCAGCAGTTACTCGAGAGGGAGGGTAGGAAATACTGAAGCTTTCTTT.

This clone was found once. The gene calls are TRBV4-3 and TRBJ2-5, with 11 nucleotides matching TRBD2. J lost 5 bases, V lost 5 bases, and 10 bases had no gene match. The germline V gene encodes CDR1 LGHNA and CDR2 YSLEER. The CDR3 sequence is 16 residues long. In nucleotides, the CDR3 is TGCGCCAGCAGCTCGACTAGCGGGGTGCCCGTGGAGACCCAGTACTTC. This codes for CASSSTSGVPVETQYF.

This sequence joins TRBV3-1 (or the pseudogene TRBV3-2) and TRBJ1-1; a weak D match, TRBD1 (5 bases). V was cut by 1 base and J by 1 base, with 16 bases left in between. The CDR3 loop spans 17 amino acids. The germline CDR1 and CDR2 sequences are LGHDT and YNNKEL (reference sequence). The DNA for the CDR3 is TGTGCCAGCAGCCAAGCCCCCCCGACAGTTAGGAACACTGAAGCTTTCTTT. This gives the protein CASSQAPPTVRNTEAFF.

The genes are TRBV21-1 and TRBJ1-4. TRBV21-1 constitutes a pseudogene. The CDR3 sequence is 21 residues long. The CDR3 DNA follows: TGTGCCAGCAGCAAAGGTGGTTGTCGGGGGGGAACTTTGCATGGTAATGAAAAACTGTTTTTT. Protein: CASSKGGCRGGTLHGNEKLFF.

The V and J genes are TRBV30 and TRBJ1-3; perhaps TRBD1 as D (5 bases). V gave up 2 bases and J gave up 2 bases, with 13 bases separating them. Germline CDR1 and CDR2: GTSNPN and SVGIG (reference sequence). The CDR3 contains 15 residues. The CDR3 DNA is TGTGCCTGGAGTCTCGGGGGAATGACTGGAAACACCATATATTTT. It is translated as CAWSLGGMTGNTIYF. Together with reference TRBV30 and TRBJ1-3, the CDR3 gives the full variable domain: SQTIHQWPATLVQPVGSPLSLECTVEGTSNPNLYWYRQAAGRGLQLLFYSVGIGQISSEVPQNLSASRPQDRQFILSSKKLLLSDSGFYLCAWSLGGMTGNTIYFGEGSWLTVV.

The gene calls are TRBV7-2 and TRBJ1-2; D is ambiguous. From germline, CDR1 is SGHTA and CDR2 FQGNSA. CDR3 length: 14 amino acids. V lost 5 bases, J lost 4 bases, and 14 bases lay in between. CDR3 amino acids: CASSPTPSGYGYTF. CDR3 DNA: TGTGCCAGCAGCCCTACCCCATCTGGCTATGGCTACACCTTC.

The chain has TRBV18 and TRBJ1-5; possibly TRBD1 for D (6 bases). V lost 3 bases and J 0 bases, leaving 9 bases between the germline ends. The CDR3 spans 15 residues. Germline V gene sequence: CDR1 KGHSH, CDR2 LQKENI. The CDR3 DNA follows: TGTGCCAGCTCACCCACACAGGGTAGCAATCAGCCCCAGCATTTT. This sequence encodes CASSPTQGSNQPQHF.

The V and J genes are TRBV19 and TRBJ2-3, with 8 bases identical to TRBD2. The CDR3 totals 16 residues. Germline V gene lookup returns CDR1 LNHDA and CDR2 SQIVND (reference sequence). Trimming at V came to 3 bases and at J to 3 bases, leaving 8 bases not matched to a gene. The DNA for the CDR3 is TGTGCCAGTAGTATCTCAGCGGGGGACTTGACAGATACGCAGTATTTT. This gives the protein CASSISAGDLTDTQYF.

The chain combines TRBV24-1 with TRBJ2-3, with 8 bases aligning to TRBD1. After removal of 1 base from V and 4 bases from J, the junction contained 3 bases not matched to a gene. The V gene's germline CDR1 is KGHDR and CDR2 SFDVKD. CDR3 length: 15 residues. CDR3 sequence reads: CATSDFRQGSDTQYF. In nucleotides, the CDR3 is TGTGCCACCAGTGATTTCCGACAGGGGTCAGATACGCAGTATTTT.

This chain connects TRBV12-5 to TRBJ1-3, with D possibly being TRBD1 (5 bases). CDR1 and CDR2 from the germline V gene are LGHNT and FRNRAP. Trimming removed 4 bases at V and 2 bases at J, with 9 bases between. The CDR3 is made up of 14 amino acids. The CDR3: CASGSGHTGNTIYF. The CDR3 DNA reads TGTGCTAGTGGTTCCGGACACACTGGAAACACCATATATTTT. Supplemented by reference TRBV12-5 and TRBJ1-3, the full variable domain reads DARVTQTPRHKVTEMGQEVTMRCQPILGHNTVFWYRQTMMQGLELLAYFRNRAPLDDSGMPKDRFSAEMPDATLATLKIQPSEPRDSAVYFCASGSGHTGNTIYFGEGSWLTVV.

The chain combines TRBV6-5 with TRBJ2-4; perhaps TRBD1 as D (6 bases). The CDR3 sequence is 14 residues long. Germline V CDR1 and CDR2: MNHEY, SVGAGI. Trimming removed 6 bases from V and 1 base from J, with 10 bases in between. As DNA, the CDR3 is TGTGCCAGCAGAACAGGGATGGCCAAAAACATTCAGTACTTC. Its translation: CASRTGMAKNIQYF.

The J gene is TRBJ1-4, the V gene TRBV6-5, with D maybe TRBD1 (5 bases). This CDR3 has 14 residues. The germline V and J ends were trimmed by 10 bases and 2 bases, with 14 bases remaining between them. Per the germline V gene, CDR1 is MNHEY and CDR2 is SVGAGI. CDR3: CATIRDFTNEKLFF. The CDR3 DNA reads TGTGCCACAATCCGGGACTTTACTAATGAAAAACTGTTTTTT.

The V gene is TRBV7-2, the J gene TRBJ1-2; a possible D gene is TRBD1 (5 bases). CDR3 length equals 13 residues. In germline, CDR1 is SGHTA, CDR2 FQGNSA. V was pared by 1 base and J by 6 bases, with 9 bases between. CDR3 in amino acids: CASSLGGSDGYTF. For the CDR3, the DNA is TGTGCCAGCAGCTTAGGGGGCTCGGATGGCTACACCTTC.

The chain couples TRBV6-5 to TRBJ1-4; tentative D call: TRBD1 (5 bases). The ends were cut back, 6 bases at V and 4 bases at J, with 12 bases in the middle. Germline V lookup: CDR1 MNHEY, CDR2 SVGAGI. This CDR3 has 14 amino acids. CDR3 sequence (DNA): TGTGCCAGCAGACCAGGGCAGAATAATGAAAAACTGTTTTTT. This gives the protein CASRPGQNNEKLFF.

This clone was recorded only once. The chain joins TRBV3-1 (or the pseudogene TRBV3-2) to TRBJ1-1, with a tentative D call TRBD1 (5 bases). V lost 4 bases and J lost 1, with 7 bases in between. CDR1 and CDR2 (germline): LGHDT, YNNKEL (reference sequence). This CDR3 region has 13 residues. The CDR3 DNA reads as TGTGCCAGCAGCCCGGGGGGGAACACTGAAGCTTTCTTT. It yields the protein CASSPGGNTEAFF.

This rearrangement joins TRBV2 to TRBJ2-7; TRBD2 aligns across 7 bases. Germline CDR1 and CDR2: SNHLY and FYNNEI. V was clipped by 2 bases and J by 5 bases; unmatched bases: 6. This CDR3 has 14 amino acids. CDR3 amino acids: CASSERQGGDEQYF. CDR3 DNA sequence: TGTGCCAGCAGTGAACGTCAGGGAGGGGACGAGCAGTACTTC.

The V call is TRBV5-1, the J call TRBJ2-1; no clear D gene. Germline V gives CDR1 SGHRS, CDR2 YFSETQ. CDR3 length: 12 residues. Trimming shortened V by 4 bases and J by 4 bases, and 6 bases separated the two germline ends. The CDR3 is CASSLFYNEQFF. CDR3 bases: TGCGCCAGCAGCCTATTTTACAATGAGCAGTTCTTC.